The rows below give T cell receptor beta chains drawn from one sample of a study of sequential checkpoint blockade in melanoma. Using immunoSEQ multiplex PCR, the repertoire was profiled, and TCRdb retains in-frame clones only, with some absent. The sample records about 20,000 clones, around 73% being singletons. The sample here was CD8+ T cells sorted from blood (inferred from file names), taken from a patient given nivolumab and ipilimumab in sequence. The receptors originated from a human donor with melanoma. Both conserved end residues are part of each CDR3. D genes are given only for firm matches. Size is stated for part of the rows, as once, few or many counts, or as a class when the clone is expanded.

d_call,v_call,clone_size,j_call,cdr3_nt,cdr3_aa
.,TRBV27,.,TRBJ1-1,TGTGCCAGCAGTTTAACGGGGAACACTGAAGCTTTCTTT,CASSLTGNTEAFF
TRBD2,TRBV27,.,TRBJ2-1,TGTGCCAGCTCGTCAGCGGGGGGGTCCTCCTACAATGAGCAGTTCTTC,CASSSAGGSSYNEQFF
TRBD1,TRBV10-3,.,TRBJ2-7,TGTGCCATCAGTGAGCAGACAGGGTACTACGAGCAGTACTTC,CAISEQTGYYEQYF
.,TRBV2,.,TRBJ1-1,TGTGCCAGCAGCGAAGAGAGGGCTGAAGCTTTCTTT,CASSEERAEAFF
TRBD2,TRBV4-2,.,TRBJ2-1,TGTGCCAGCAGCCAAGATCTAGGACTAGCGGCCAATGAGCAGTTCTTC,CASSQDLGLAANEQFF
TRBD1,TRBV7-6,.,TRBJ2-3,TGTGCCAGCAGCTGGACAGGGGGCCGGAGCACAGATACGCAGTATTTT,CASSWTGGRSTDTQYF
TRBD1,TRBV27,once,TRBJ1-5,TGTGCCAGCAGTTTAATCCAGGGGGGACAGCCCCAGCATTTT,CASSLIQGGQPQHF
.,TRBV2,.,TRBJ1-2,TGTGCCATGCTAGCGGACCGGGACATCTATGGCTACACCTTC,CAMLADRDIYGYTF
.,TRBV5-6,.,TRBJ2-3,TGTGCCAGCAGCTTGGTGGAGGGCCTACTCCTCACAGATACGCAGTATTTT,CASSLVEGLLLTDTQYF
TRBD1,TRBV28,.,TRBJ1-1,TGTGCCAGCAGTTCCTACAGGGGGCCGGACACTGAAGCTTTCTTT,CASSSYRGPDTEAFF
TRBD1,TRBV5-6,.,TRBJ2-7,TGTGCCAGCAGCTTCGGGACAGGGAGCCTCGAGCAGTACTTC,CASSFGTGSLEQYF
TRBD1,TRBV6-1,.,TRBJ2-5,TGTGCCAGCAGTGCTCACCCCCCGGGACAGGGTGAAAAGACCCAGTACTTC,CASSAHPPGQGEKTQYF
.,TRBV25-1,.,TRBJ2-7,TGTGCCAGCAGCTGGGCGGGTGAGCAGTACTTC,CASSWAGEQYF
TRBD2,TRBV4-3,.,TRBJ2-1,TGCGCCAGCAGCCAGAGGGAGGGACTAGCGGGAGTAAATGAGCAGTTCTTC,CASSQREGLAGVNEQFF
.,TRBV9,.,TRBJ2-7,TGTGCCAGCAGTCAGGGTTATTATGACGAGCAGTACTTC,CASSQGYYDEQYF
.,TRBV30,.,TRBJ2-3,TGTGCCTGGAGTGCACTAACGGGGATCTTTCCTAGCACAGATACGCAGTATTTT,CAWSALTGIFPSTDTQYF
.,TRBV7-7,.,TRBJ2-1,TGTGCTAGCAGCTTGGGGGGAGTGGGTGAGCAGTTCTTC,CASSLGGVGEQFF
.,TRBV28,.,TRBJ1-1,TGTGCCAGCAGTTTATTAGTGGGTAGTCAACGTTGGAACAGGAAGGAAGCTTTCTTT,CASSLLVGSQRWNRKEAFF
.,TRBV7-9,.,TRBJ2-7,TGTGCCAGCAGCCGCATGGAGGTCGAGCAGTACTTC,CASSRMEVEQYF
TRBD1,TRBV27,.,TRBJ2-7,TGTGCCAGCAGTCTGGGACAGGGTGGTAGCCGCTACGAGCAGTACTTC,CASSLGQGGSRYEQYF
.,TRBV5-6,.,TRBJ1-2,TGTGCCAGCAGCCTGGGTCGTCCCCTAGGCACCTTC,CASSLGRPLGTF
TRBD2,TRBV19,.,TRBJ2-1,TGTGCCAGTAGTATCTGGGGCGGGAGACGCGACAATGAGCAGTTCTTC,CASSIWGGRRDNEQFF
.,TRBV10-2,.,TRBJ1-1,TGCGCCAGCAGTGAGCCAGGGGTTGTTTTCTTT,CASSEPGVVFF
TRBD2,TRBV5-6,.,TRBJ2-6,TGTGCCAGCAGCTTGGTCGGGGCAACCGGGAGGGGTGGGGCCAACGTCCTGACTTTC,CASSLVGATGRGGANVLTF
TRBD1,TRBV15,.,TRBJ2-3,TGTGCCACCAGCGCGAGACAGGGGGCCCTCACAGATACGCAGTATTTT,CATSARQGALTDTQYF
.,TRBV6-5,.,TRBJ2-2,TGTGCCAGCAGTTACTCTACAACGGAGCTGTTTTTT,CASSYSTTELFF
TRBD1,TRBV6-5,.,TRBJ2-7,TGTGCCAGCAGCTCGACAGGGAACTACGAGCAGTACTTC,CASSSTGNYEQYF
.,TRBV6-5,.,TRBJ1-1,TGTGCCACCCGGGACACTGAAGCTTTCTTT,CATRDTEAFF
TRBD2,TRBV13,.,TRBJ2-7,TGTGCCAGCAGCTCCCGGGGGAGCGGGGGGACCTACGAGCAGTACTTC,CASSSRGSGGTYEQYF
.,TRBV9,once,TRBJ1-1,TGTGCCAGCAGCGCCTTACAGGGAAAAGACACTGAAGCTTTCTTT,CASSALQGKDTEAFF
.,TRBV27,.,TRBJ1-2,TGTGCCAGCAGTTTATCGCGGGGGCTGGATGGCTACACCTTC,CASSLSRGLDGYTF
.,TRBV28,once,TRBJ2-7,TGTGCCAGCAGTTTAGCGGGAACTTACGAGCAGTACTTC,CASSLAGTYEQYF
.,TRBV6-1,once,TRBJ2-5,TGTGCCAGCAGTGACGGGGGATGGGAAGAGACCCAGTACTTC,CASSDGGWEETQYF
TRBD1,TRBV7-9,.,TRBJ1-2,TGTGCCAGCAGCCCCCCGGGACAGGGGGCCCGTAACTATGGCTACACCTTC,CASSPPGQGARNYGYTF